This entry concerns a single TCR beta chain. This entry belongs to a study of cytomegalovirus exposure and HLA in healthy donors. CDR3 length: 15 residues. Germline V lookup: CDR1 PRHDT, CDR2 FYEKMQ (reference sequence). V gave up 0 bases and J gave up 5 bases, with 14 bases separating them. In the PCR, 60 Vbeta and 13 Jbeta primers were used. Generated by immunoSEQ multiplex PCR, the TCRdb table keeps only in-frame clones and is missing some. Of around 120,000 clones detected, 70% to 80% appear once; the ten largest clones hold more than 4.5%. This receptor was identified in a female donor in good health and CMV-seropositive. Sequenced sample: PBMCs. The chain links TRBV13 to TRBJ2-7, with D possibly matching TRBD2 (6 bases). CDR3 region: CASSLGLAFIHEQYF. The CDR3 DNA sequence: TGTGCCAGCAGCTTAGGACTAGCCTTCATTCACGAGCAGTACTTC.